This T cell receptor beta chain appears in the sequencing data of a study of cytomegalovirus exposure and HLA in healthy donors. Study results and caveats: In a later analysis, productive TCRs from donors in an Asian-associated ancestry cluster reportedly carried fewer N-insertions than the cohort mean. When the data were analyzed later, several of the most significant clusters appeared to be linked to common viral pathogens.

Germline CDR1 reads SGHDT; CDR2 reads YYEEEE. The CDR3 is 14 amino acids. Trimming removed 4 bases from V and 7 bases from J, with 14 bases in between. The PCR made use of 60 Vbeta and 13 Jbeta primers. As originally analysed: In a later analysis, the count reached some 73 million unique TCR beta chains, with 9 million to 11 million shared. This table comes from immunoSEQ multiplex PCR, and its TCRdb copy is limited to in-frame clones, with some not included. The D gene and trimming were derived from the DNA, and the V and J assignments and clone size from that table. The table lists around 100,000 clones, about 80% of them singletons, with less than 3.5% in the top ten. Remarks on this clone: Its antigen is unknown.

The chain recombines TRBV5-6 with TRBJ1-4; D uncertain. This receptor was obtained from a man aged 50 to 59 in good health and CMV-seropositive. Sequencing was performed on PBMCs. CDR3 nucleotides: TGTGCCAGCAGCCCGGGATCTAACTTTGAAAAACTGTTTTTT. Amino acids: CASSPGSNFEKLFF.